The present entry profiles one T cell receptor (beta chain) with its context. Its antigen is unknown. The sample comes from a study of long-term antiretroviral therapy in people with HIV. Whole-study results and caveats: When set beside controls, HIV repertoires had CDR3 length ranges that were narrower. Older ART regimens may have been in use when blood was drawn between the mid-2000s and the late 2010s. Pre-ART clonal expansion yielded clones that dominated the repertoire at all time points.

There are 14 residues in the CDR3. Per germline, CDR1 SGDLS and CDR2 YYNGEE. V dropped 0 bases and J dropped 3 bases, with 9 bases sitting between them. Running of the v3.0 immunoSEQ assay took place at survey level. Repertoires were generated with immunoSEQ multiplex PCR, while TCRdb's copy carries only in-frame clones and drops some. This sample has tens of thousands of clones, with nearly 95% found just once. At least two post-ART and at least one pre-ART PBMC sample were available for each donor. The J gene is TRBJ1-2, the V gene TRBV9; unclear D gene. This clonotype was obtained from a woman aged 45-65 years with HIV. The sample consisted of unsorted PBMCs, taken 4.4 years after starting antiretroviral therapy. CDR3: CASSVVGSDYGYTF. As DNA, the CDR3 is TGTGCCAGCAGCGTAGTGGGTTCTGACTATGGCTACACCTTC.